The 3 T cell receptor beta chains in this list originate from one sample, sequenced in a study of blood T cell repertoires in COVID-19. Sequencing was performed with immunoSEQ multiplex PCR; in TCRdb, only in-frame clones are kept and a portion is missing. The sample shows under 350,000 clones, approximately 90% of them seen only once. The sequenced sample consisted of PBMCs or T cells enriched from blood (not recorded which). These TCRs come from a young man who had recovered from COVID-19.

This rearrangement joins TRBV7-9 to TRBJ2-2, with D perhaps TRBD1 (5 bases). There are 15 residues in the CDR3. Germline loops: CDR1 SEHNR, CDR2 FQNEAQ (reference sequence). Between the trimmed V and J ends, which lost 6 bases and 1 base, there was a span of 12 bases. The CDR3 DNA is TGTGCCAGCAGTCTAGGGGTTGTGAACACCGGGGAGCTGTTTTTT. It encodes CASSLGVVNTGELFF.

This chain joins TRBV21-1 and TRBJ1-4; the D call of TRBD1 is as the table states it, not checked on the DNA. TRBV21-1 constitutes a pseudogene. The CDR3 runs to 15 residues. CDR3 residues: CASSKVDRGGEKLFF. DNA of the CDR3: TGTGCCAGCAGCAAAGTAGACAGGGGGGGTGAAAAACTGTTTTTT.

CDR3 amino acids: CASSINRGPLEAFF. The CDR3 coding sequence is TGTGCCAGTAGTATAAACAGGGGGCCTCTTGAAGCTTTCTTT. The J gene is TRBJ1-1, the V gene TRBV19, with 9 bases that match TRBD1. CDR1 and CDR2 from the germline V gene are LNHDA and SQIVND (reference sequence). The CDR3 is made up of 14 amino acids. Trimming took 2 bases from V and 7 from J; bases not matched to a gene: 5.